This entry lists 16 T cell receptor beta chains sequenced from one sample in a study of prognosis after radiotherapy for stage I lung cancer. Multiplex PCR in two rounds served to amplify TCR beta CDR3 from genomic DNA. First-round PCR employed TRBV- and TRBJ-specific primers for each gene. TCRdb recomputed calls from the multiplex PCR reads with MiXCR, one row per CDR3 protein. Of around 26,000 distinct CDR3 sequences listed, 46% are singletons. This sample comprised PBMCs, obtained before or after stereotactic body radiation therapy (not recorded which). The receptors stem from a donor of 50 years or more with non-small cell lung cancer.

By sample share, this clonotype is medium-sized (0.01 to 0.1%). The genes are TRBV27 and TRBJ2-2, with a possible D match to TRBD2 (6 bases). This CDR3 contains 15 residues. Germline V gene lookup returns CDR1 MNHEY and CDR2 SMNVEV (reference sequence). Between the trimmed V and J ends, which lost 4 bases and 1 base, there was a span of 10 bases. CDR3 bases: TGTGCCAGCAGTTCGGGACTGAAGAACACCGGGGAGCTGTTTTTT. Translation: CASSSGLKNTGELFF.

This clonotype rates as medium-sized. This CDR3 is CASSPGTGRQPQHF. The DNA of the CDR3 is TGTGCCAGCAGTCCAGGGACAGGGAGGCAGCCCCAGCATTTT. The V gene is TRBV28, the J gene TRBJ1-5, with 9 bases that match TRBD1. This CDR3 contains 14 residues. CDR1 is MDHEN and CDR2 is SYDVKM in the germline V gene. V trimming: 5 bases; J trimming: 7 bases; junction bases outside the gene matches: 6.

A remark on this clonotype: A far larger clone is just one base off, so this is likely a read error. The J gene is TRBJ2-2, the V gene TRBV7-2, with 8 positions matching TRBD2. The CDR3 covers 17 residues. The germline gives CDR1 SGHTA, CDR2 FQGNSA. J was trimmed by 2 bases and V by 6 bases; bases with no gene match: 11. CDR3 in DNA: TGTGCCAGCAGTACGACCTGTACTAGCGGAAACACCGGGGAGCTGTTTTTT. Translation gives CASSTTCTSGNTGELFF.

Ten or more counts support this clonotype. Written as DNA, the CDR3 is TGCAGTGCTAGCGGGAAGTACTACGAGCAGTACTTC. Its translation: CSASGKYYEQYF. V is TRBV20-1 and J is TRBJ2-7; D is possibly TRBD2 (5 bases). V dropped 3 bases and J dropped 3 bases, with 9 bases sitting between them. CDR1 is DFQATT, CDR2 SNEGSKA, per germline (reference sequence). This CDR3 comprises 12 residues.

Details on this clonotype: A much larger clone lies one base from this, so it may be a read error. This chain links TRBV15 with TRBJ2-4; D gene ambiguous. The germline CDR1 and CDR2 sequences are LNHNV and YYDKDF (reference sequence). The CDR3 consists of 12 residues. The DNA for the CDR3 is TGTGCCACCAGAAGAGATGAGCACATTCAGTACTTC. It yields the protein CATRRDEHIQYF.

The chain uses TRBV28 and TRBJ1-5; D is ambiguous. CDR3 length: 16 residues. The V gene's germline CDR1 is MDHEN and CDR2 SYDVKM. V shed 6 bases and J shed 1 base, with 16 bases lying between them. The CDR3 region is CASSSISGSSNQPQHF. The CDR3 DNA sequence: TGTGCCAGCAGCTCTATCAGTGGGAGCAGCAATCAGCCCCAGCATTTT.

This clonotype occurred many times. The V call is TRBV30, the J call TRBJ2-1; D possibly matches TRBD1 or TRBD2 (8 bases each). Trimming took off 5 bases at V and 3 bases at J, with 26 bases between the two ends. Looked up from germline, CDR1 is GTSNPN and CDR2 is SVGIG (reference sequence). CDR3 length: 18 amino acids. DNA of the CDR3: TGTGCCTGGGTTGGACAGGGTAGAAGCGGGAGTAGCTACAATGAGCAGTTCTTC. Translated, it gives CAWVGQGRSGSSYNEQFF.

There are many counts of this clonotype. The rearrangement links TRBV19 to TRBJ2-3, with 9 bases that match TRBD1. Germline CDR1 and CDR2: LNHDA and SQIVND (reference sequence). This CDR3 is 15 amino acids long. V shed 3 bases, J shed 6 bases, and the junction held 7 bases outside the gene matches. CDR3 nucleotide sequence: TGTGCCAGTAGTATTGGGGACAGGGTAAGGGATACGCAGTATTTT. It yields the protein CASSIGDRVRDTQYF.

For this clonotype: Since a far larger clone is one base different, this is likely a read error. This chain joins TRBV6-7 and TRBJ1-5; D gene uncertain. TRBV6-7 is recorded as an ORF, its role being uncertain. CDR3 length equals 13 residues. CDR3 DNA: TGTGCCAGCAGTGACGAGTTCTCCCAGCCCCATCATTTT. This codes for CASSDEFSQPHHF.

A word on this clonotype: Since the CDR3 does not end with the conserved phenylalanine or tryptophan, this likely comes from a read error. The chain has TRBV27 and TRBJ1-6, with D unclear. Germline CDR1 reads MNHEY; CDR2 reads SMNVEV (reference sequence). The V and J ends lost 7 bases and 10 bases respectively, with 20 bases between them. The CDR3 length is 15 residues. In nucleotides, the CDR3 is TGTGCCAGCACCTTTTTGGCCCGAGAGGTATCACCCCTCCACCTT. Translation: CASTFLAREVSPLHL.

The V call is TRBV28, the J call TRBJ2-1; D may be TRBD2 (6 bases). The CDR3 extends over 15 amino acids. Between the trimmed V and J ends, which lost 5 bases and 4 bases, there was a span of 15 bases. Per germline, CDR1 MDHEN and CDR2 SYDVKM. The CDR3 reads CASSKSLACYNEQFF. Here the CDR3 DNA reads TGTGCCAGCAGTAAGAGTCTAGCGTGTTACAATGAGCAGTTCTTC.

This clonotype was seen many times. The chain employs TRBV7-9 and TRBJ2-1; TRBD1 matches at 8 bases. V lost 6 bases to trimming and J lost 2 bases; unmatched junction nucleotides: 6. From germline, CDR1 is SEHNR and CDR2 FQNEAQ (reference sequence). The CDR3 covers 15 residues. The CDR3 loop is CASRPEGQAYNEQFF. CDR3 DNA: TGTGCCAGCAGGCCAGAGGGACAGGCCTACAATGAGCAGTTCTTC.

The rearrangement joins TRBV20-1 to TRBJ1-5; possible D gene TRBD1, 5 bases. The CDR3 runs 17 residues. Germline values: CDR1 DFQATT, CDR2 SNEGSKA (reference sequence). Trimming took off 8 bases at V and 0 bases at J, with 23 bases between the two ends. The CDR3 DNA is TGCAGTTCCCTAAAAGGGTGTTGGGGGAATAGCAATCAGCCCCAGCATTTT. Residues: CSSLKGCWGNSNQPQHF.

The chain uses TRBV7-9 and TRBJ2-7, with 9 bases lining up with TRBD1. V shed 3 bases, J shed 6 bases, and the junction held 6 bases outside the gene matches. The length of the CDR3 is 14 residues. From germline, CDR1 is SEHNR and CDR2 FQNEAQ (reference sequence). CDR3 DNA: TGTGCCAGCAGCTTGTGGACAGGGGAGGGCGAGCAGTACTTC. Its translation: CASSLWTGEGEQYF.

At least ten counts were recorded for this clonotype. The chain is built from TRBV7-2 and TRBJ2-7, with D perhaps matching TRBD2 (6 bases). From germline, CDR1 is SGHTA and CDR2 FQGNSA. CDR3 length: 15 residues. With 1 base removed from V and 0 bases from J, the gap between germline ends came to 10 bases. CDR3 coding DNA: TGTGCCAGCAGCTTAGTAGCGGTTAGCTCCTACGAGCAGTACTTC. Protein: CASSLVAVSSYEQYF.

At least ten counts were recorded for this clonotype. The CDR3 protein is CASRPMGAGGGGYTF. In DNA form, the CDR3 reads TGTGCCAGCAGACCAATGGGGGCCGGGGGCGGTGGCTACACCTTC. The rearrangement links TRBV28 to TRBJ1-2; tentative D call: TRBD1 (6 bases). Germline V CDR1 and CDR2: MDHEN, SYDVKM. V dropped 6 bases and J dropped 7 bases, with 21 bases sitting between them. This CDR3 region has 15 residues.